This TCR beta chain came from a study of shared clonotypes between healthy human individuals. Study-wide background: The cohort had two women and three men, ages 18 to 49.

Sequencing was at deep level. Sequencing on ten immunoSEQ deep assay plates was performed for unsorted PBMC DNA. Assay: immunoSEQ multiplex PCR; the TCRdb copy retains only in-frame clones and omits some. In the table there are about 460,000 clones, 77% of which are singletons. Details on this clone: A single base is all that separates this from a far larger clone, so a read error is likely. Other DNA sequences in the same sample also yield this CDR3.

Tens of millions of PBMCs went into genomic DNA for unsorted samples. This CDR3 contains 15 residues. The V gene's germline CDR1 is SGDLS and CDR2 YYNGEE. Sequencing used PBMCs. J is TRBJ2-7 and V is TRBV9; 10 nucleotides agree with TRBD2. The source is a woman between 40 and 55 years old in good health. Some clones in this sample may be carry-over from other donors' samples. CDR3 nucleotide sequence: TGTGCCAGCAGCGTAGGGACTAGCGGTCCCTACGAGCAGTACTTT. Translation: CASSVGTSGPYEQYF.